Following are 15 T cell receptor beta chains from one sample sequenced in a study of spatial heterogeneity in lung cancer (dated by TCRdb to the late 2010s). The time point label here, explained by the study, means: sample taken at primary tumor resection. Whole RNA extracted from tumor and nontumor lung tissue, or from cryopreserved PBMC samples, was used for TCR sequencing without cell sorting. The receptor library was made with 5' RACE. TCRdb lists the instrument as NextSeq 500. In TCRdb, the public reads were trimmed at Q25 with fastp and aligned with MiXCR, with productive beta chains retained. Entries that share a CDR3 protein sequence are merged under the most common genes and DNA. The table for this sample lists roughly 20,000 distinct CDR3 sequences; 4% to 5% of them were counted only once. The ten largest clones add up to around 7.4% of the sample. Sequencing was performed on PBMCs, taken at surgery. The source is a male donor with early-stage non-small cell lung cancer.

The rearrangement links TRBV23-1 to TRBJ2-7; D uncertain. TRBV23-1 is marked as an open reading frame, function uncertain. There are 14 residues in the CDR3. Trimming cost V 2 bases and J 2 bases, with 10 bases left between them. CDR3 residues: CASSQIGRAYEQYF. CDR3 sequence (DNA): TGCGCCAGCAGTCAAATCGGCAGAGCCTACGAGCAGTACTTC.

This clonotype was seen many times. The chain uses TRBV9 and TRBJ2-7, with TRBD1 matching over 7 bases. The junction had 6 bases not matched to a gene; V was cut back by 4 bases and J by 2 bases. The CDR3 is 14 residues long. Per the germline V gene, CDR1 is SGDLS and CDR2 is YYNGEE. The chain's CDR3 is CASSSDRAPYEQYF. CDR3 nucleotide sequence: TGTGCCAGCAGCAGCGACAGGGCCCCCTACGAGCAGTACTTC.

This clonotype was seen ten or more times. The chain joins TRBV9 to TRBJ1-5, with D uncertain. V was trimmed by 3 bases and J by 0 bases, leaving 7 bases between them. Per germline, CDR1 SGDLS and CDR2 YYNGEE. The CDR3 spans 14 residues. DNA for the CDR3: TGTGCCAGCAGCGCACATTATAGCAATCAGCCCCAGCATTTT. Translated: CASSAHYSNQPQHF.

This clonotype came up many times. The chain joins TRBV6-5 to TRBJ2-2; D gene uncertain. The germline gives CDR1 MNHEY, CDR2 SVGAGI. CDR3 length: 17 amino acids. V gave up 7 bases and J gave up 1 base, with 19 bases separating them. The CDR3 DNA is TGTGCCAGCACTGATAGGGAATGGGAAGTGAACACCGGGGAGCTGTTTTTT. The encoded protein is CASTDREWEVNTGELFF.

V and J are TRBV6-5 and TRBJ2-2, with TRBD1 identical over 7 bases. The V and J ends lost 0 bases and 1 base, in that order; junction bases with no gene match: 2. Germline V CDR1 and CDR2: MNHEY, SVGAGI. The CDR3 extends over 16 amino acids. CDR3 sequence (DNA): TGTGCCAGCAGTTACTCGGACAGGATGAACACCGGGGAGCTGTTTTTT. Translated: CASSYSDRMNTGELFF.

This clonotype was seen repeatedly, ten times or more. V usage is TRBV20-1 and J usage is TRBJ2-7, with 7 positions matching TRBD1. The CDR3 runs 12 residues. The germline V gene encodes CDR1 DFQATT and CDR2 SNEGSKA (reference sequence). The J segment lost 3 bases and the V segment lost 3 bases, leaving 2 bases of the junction unmatched. CDR3 protein: CSASQGVYEQYF. DNA of the CDR3: TGCAGTGCTAGCCAGGGGGTCTACGAGCAGTACTTC.

The sample holds many counts of this clonotype. The chain carries TRBV6-5 and TRBJ1-6; D is perhaps TRBD1 (6 bases). Looked up from germline, CDR1 is MNHEY and CDR2 is SVGAGI. V lost 2 bases to trimming and J lost 10 bases, with 18 bases between them. This CDR3 contains 16 residues. The CDR3: CASSYGPTGRGSPLHF. In DNA form, the CDR3 reads TGTGCCAGCAGTTACGGCCCAACAGGGAGAGGCTCACCCCTCCACTTT.

The sample holds many counts of this clonotype. The chain has TRBV27 and TRBJ2-3, with D unresolved. The CDR3 has 14 amino acids. V lost 4 bases and J lost 0, with 8 bases in between. In germline, CDR1 is MNHEY, CDR2 SMNVEV (reference sequence). CDR3 loop: CASSSTSSTDTQYF. For the CDR3, the DNA is TGTGCCAGCAGTTCTACATCTAGCACAGATACGCAGTATTTT.

There are a few counts of this clonotype. As DNA, the CDR3 is TGTGCCAGTACTCCGGGGGGGGCGAGCAATCAGCCCCAGCATTTT. It yields the protein CASTPGGASNQPQHF. The J gene is TRBJ1-5, the V gene TRBV19; D is possibly TRBD1 (6 bases). Germline CDR1 reads LNHDA; CDR2 reads SQIVND (reference sequence). Trimming shortened V by 7 bases and J by 1 base, and 14 bases separated the two germline ends. There are 15 residues in the CDR3.

This clonotype was observed at least ten times. The rearrangement uses TRBV27 and TRBJ2-1, with D possibly matching TRBD1 (6 bases). This CDR3 spans 16 amino acids. The V and J ends lost 1 base and 0 bases respectively, with 10 bases between them. Germline-derived CDR1 and CDR2 are MNHEY and SMNVEV (reference sequence). CDR3 amino acids: CASSLWGPSSYNEQFF. The CDR3 DNA follows: TGTGCCAGCAGTTTATGGGGGCCGAGCTCCTACAATGAGCAGTTCTTC.

This clonotype has a count of ten or more. This chain links TRBV19 with TRBJ1-2; weak D call: TRBD1 (5 bases). This CDR3 is built from 14 residues. Germline V gene data show CDR1 as LNHDA and CDR2 as SQIVND (reference sequence). Trimming removed 3 bases from V and 8 bases from J, with 16 bases in between. The CDR3 sequence is CASSIGQGVGGYTF. The DNA of the CDR3 is TGTGCCAGTAGTATCGGCCAGGGCGTCGGGGGCTACACCTTC.

This clonotype was counted many times. One base away lies a much larger clone, so this may be a sequencing read error. This CDR3 fails to terminate in the conserved phenylalanine or tryptophan, so it likely reflects a read error. V usage is TRBV10-3 and J usage is TRBJ2-3; the match to TRBD2 covers 9 bases. Germline CDR1 ENHRY, CDR2 SYGVKD. CDR3 length equals 17 residues. Trimming removed 3 bases from V and 0 bases from J; junction bases left unmatched: 7. This CDR3 reads CAISDSGLALSTDTQYS. CDR3 in DNA: TGTGCCATCAGTGACTCCGGACTAGCGCTTAGCACAGATACGCAGTATTCT.

This clonotype was recorded many times. The rearrangement joins TRBV7-6 to TRBJ2-3, with unresolved D. The CDR3 extends over 14 amino acids. V lost 3 bases, J lost 4 bases, and 11 bases lay in between. Germline CDR1 SGHVS, CDR2 FNYEAQ. CDR3 DNA: TGTGCCAGCAGCTTGACGCCCGGTCCAGATACGCAGTATTTT. It encodes CASSLTPGPDTQYF.

This clonotype has just a few counts. The chain links TRBV20-1 to TRBJ2-3, with TRBD2 matching over 7 bases. Germline V gene lookup returns CDR1 DFQATT and CDR2 SNEGSKA (reference sequence). CDR3 length equals 15 residues. Losses at the gene ends were 4 bases for V and 4 bases for J; bases not matched to a gene: 11. The CDR3 region is CSATETSFLADTQYF. The CDR3 DNA reads TGCAGTGCTACTGAGACTAGCTTTCTGGCAGATACGCAGTATTTT.

By frequency in the sample, this clonotype is medium-sized. The J gene is TRBJ2-3, the V gene TRBV4-3, with D tentatively TRBD1 (6 bases). The length of the CDR3 is 16 residues. V lost 3 bases and J lost 11, with 24 bases in between. Germline V gives CDR1 LGHNA, CDR2 YSLEER. CDR3 nucleotide sequence: TGCGCCAGCAGCCATGGACAGAACGTCGCCGGCGCGGGGCAGTATTTT. Encoded protein: CASSHGQNVAGAGQYF.